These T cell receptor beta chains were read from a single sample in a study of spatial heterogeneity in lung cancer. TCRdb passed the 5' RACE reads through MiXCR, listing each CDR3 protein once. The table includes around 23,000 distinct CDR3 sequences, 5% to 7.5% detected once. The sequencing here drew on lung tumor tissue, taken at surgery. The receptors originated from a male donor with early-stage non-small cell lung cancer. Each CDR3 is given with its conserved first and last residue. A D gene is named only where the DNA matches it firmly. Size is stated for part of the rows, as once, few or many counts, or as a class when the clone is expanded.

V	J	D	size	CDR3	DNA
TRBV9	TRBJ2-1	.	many	CASSVAQLEEYEQFF	TGTGCCAGCAGCGTAGCTCAACTCGAAGAATATGAGCAGTTCTTC
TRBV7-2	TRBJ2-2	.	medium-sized	CASSLGGYTGELFF	TGTGCCAGCAGCTTAGGGGGGTACACCGGGGAGCTGTTTTTT
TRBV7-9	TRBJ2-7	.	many	CASSTLYEQYF	TGTGCCAGCAGCACCCTATACGAGCAGTACTTC
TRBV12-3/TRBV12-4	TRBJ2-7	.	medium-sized	CASSRTISYEQYF	TGTGCCAGCAGTAGGACTATATCCTACGAGCAGTACTTC
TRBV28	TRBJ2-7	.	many	CASFNPTGDYEQYF	TGTGCCAGCTTCAACCCCACGGGGGACTACGAGCAGTACTTC
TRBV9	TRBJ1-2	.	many	CASSVSSGPLYGYTF	TGTGCCAGCAGCGTAAGCTCAGGGCCCTTATATGGCTACACCTTC
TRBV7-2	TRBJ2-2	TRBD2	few	CASSLYPLRGGRTGELFF	TGTGCCAGCAGCTTATACCCCTTGCGGGGCGGGAGAACCGGGGAGCTGTTTTTT
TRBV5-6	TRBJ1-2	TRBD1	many	CASSFWQGVDGYTF	TGTGCCAGCAGCTTCTGGCAGGGGGTTGATGGCTACACCTTC
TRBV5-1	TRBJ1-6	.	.	CASKEGDSPLHF	TGCGCCAGCAAAGAGGGGGATTCACCCCTCCACTTT
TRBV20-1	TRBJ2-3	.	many	CSARVGGGTDTQYF	TGCAGTGCTAGAGTGGGCGGAGGCACAGATACGCAGTATTTT
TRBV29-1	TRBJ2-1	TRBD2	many	CSAAASGMKNEQFF	TGCAGCGCAGCGGCTAGCGGGATGAAGAATGAGCAGTTCTTC
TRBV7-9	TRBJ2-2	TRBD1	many	CASSTGGYFSGELFF	TGTGCCAGCAGCACAGGGGGCTACTTTTCCGGGGAGCTGTTTTTT
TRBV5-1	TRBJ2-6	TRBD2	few	CATSDRASGRGSSGANVLTF	TGCGCCACCTCCGACAGGGCTAGCGGGAGGGGAAGTTCTGGGGCCAACGTCCTGACTTTC
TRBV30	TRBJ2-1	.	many	CAWSLGVGAQFF	TGTGCCTGGAGTCTCGGGGTTGGCGCCCAGTTCTTC
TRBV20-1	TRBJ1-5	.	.	CSAQGNQGIQPQHF	TGCAGTGCACAAGGTAACCAGGGTATACAGCCCCAGCATTTT
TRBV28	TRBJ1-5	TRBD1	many	CASSPPGQGGGGGNQPQHF	TGTGCCAGCAGTCCTCCGGGACAGGGTGGAGGTGGGGGCAATCAGCCCCAGCATTTT
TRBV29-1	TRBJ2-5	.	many	CSAGREETQYF	TGCAGCGCCGGTAGGGAAGAGACCCAGTACTTC
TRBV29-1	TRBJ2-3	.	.	CSAGGTAFTDTQYF	TGCAGCGCCGGAGGGACAGCCTTTACAGATACGCAGTATTTT
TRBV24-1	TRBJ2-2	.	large	CATSDIAGLLGTGELFF	TGTGCCACCAGTGACATTGCCGGACTTCTGGGCACCGGGGAGCTGTTTTTT
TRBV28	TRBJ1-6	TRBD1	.	CASSFLTGANSPLHF	TGTGCCAGCAGTTTCCTGACAGGGGCCAATTCACCCCTCCACTTT
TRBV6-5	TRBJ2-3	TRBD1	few	CASSYSTRTGANTQYF	TGTGCCAGCAGTTACTCGACTAGGACAGGGGCTAATACGCAGTATTTT
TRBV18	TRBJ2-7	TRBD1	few	CASSPSGQGTYEQYF	TGTGCCAGCTCACCCTCGGGACAGGGCACCTACGAGCAGTACTTC
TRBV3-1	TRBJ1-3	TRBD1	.	CASSQGQGGNTIYF	TGTGCCAGCAGCCAAGGACAGGGTGGAAACACCATATATTTT
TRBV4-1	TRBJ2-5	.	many	CASSQGHSGETQYF	TGCGCCAGCAGCCAAGGACATAGTGGGGAGACCCAGTACTTC
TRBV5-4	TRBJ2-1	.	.	CASSKDRRNEQFF	TGTGCCAGCAGCAAAGACCGGAGGAATGAGCAGTTCTTC
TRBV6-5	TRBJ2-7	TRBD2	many	CASSDGGAGSYEQYF	TGTGCCAGCAGCGACGGGGGGGCGGGCTCCTACGAGCAGTACTTC
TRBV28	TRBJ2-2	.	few	CASRIGQSGGAGELFF	TGTGCCAGCAGAATAGGACAGTCTGGAGGGGCCGGGGAGCTGTTTTTT
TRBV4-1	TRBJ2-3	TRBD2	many	CASSQREGWTDTQYF	TGCGCCAGCAGCCAAAGGGAGGGGTGGACAGATACGCAGTATTTT
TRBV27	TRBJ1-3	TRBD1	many	CASSPTGSTTIYF	TGTGCCAGCAGCCCGACAGGGAGCACCACCATATATTTT
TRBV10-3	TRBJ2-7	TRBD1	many	CAISTGAYEQYF	TGTGCCATCAGCACAGGGGCCTACGAGCAGTACTTC
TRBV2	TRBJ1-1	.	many	CASYGEGARTEAFF	TGTGCCAGCTATGGTGAAGGGGCTAGGACTGAAGCTTTCTTT
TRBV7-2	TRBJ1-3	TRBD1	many	CASSRTGGLNTIYF	TGTGCCAGCAGCCGAACAGGGGGCTTAAACACCATATATTTT
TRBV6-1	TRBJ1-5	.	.	CASSGFNSNQPQHF	TGTGCCAGCAGTGGGTTTAATAGCAATCAGCCCCAGCATTTT
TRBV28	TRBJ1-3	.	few	CASSPTGIHSGNTIYF	TGTGCCAGCAGTCCTACGGGGATTCACTCGGGAAACACCATATATTTT
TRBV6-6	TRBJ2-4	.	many	CASRSRDSKNIQYF	TGTGCCAGCAGGTCCCGGGACTCCAAAAACATTCAGTACTTC
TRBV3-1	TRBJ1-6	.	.	CASSHWTEVNSPLHF	TGTGCCAGCAGCCATTGGACAGAAGTTAATTCACCCCTCCACTTT